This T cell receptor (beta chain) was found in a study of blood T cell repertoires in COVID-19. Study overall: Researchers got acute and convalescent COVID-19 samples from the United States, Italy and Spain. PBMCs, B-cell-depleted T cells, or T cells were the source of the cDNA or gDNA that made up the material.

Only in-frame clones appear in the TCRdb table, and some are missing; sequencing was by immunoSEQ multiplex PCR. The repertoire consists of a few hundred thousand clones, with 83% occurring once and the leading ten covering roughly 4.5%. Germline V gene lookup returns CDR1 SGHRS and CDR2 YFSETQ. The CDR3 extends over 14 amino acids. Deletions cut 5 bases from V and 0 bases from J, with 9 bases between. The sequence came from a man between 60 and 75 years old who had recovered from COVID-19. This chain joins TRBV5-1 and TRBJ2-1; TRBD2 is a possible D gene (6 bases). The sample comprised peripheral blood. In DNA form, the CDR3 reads TGCGCCAGCAGAGGACTACCCTCCTACAATGAGCAGTTCTTC. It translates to CASRGLPSYNEQFF. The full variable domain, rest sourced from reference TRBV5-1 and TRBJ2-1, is KAGVTQTPRYLIKTRGQQVTLSCSPISGHRSVSWYQQTPGQGLQFLFEYFSETQRNKGNFPGRFSGRQFSNSRSEMNVSTLELGDSALYLCASRGLPSYNEQFFGPGTRLTVL.